The sequence of this TCR beta chain was determined in a study of post-analysis software for immune sequencing data. Study-level points and caveats: For normalized Chao1 diversity, multiple sclerosis patients scored significantly lower than controls did. Clustering by F measure revealed strong co-clustering among samples prepared together in one batch.

This clonotype was seen a handful of times. What it binds is not known. Unique molecular identifiers were present in the TCR beta cDNA libraries. Each sample of roughly 0.95 to 10 million input T cells yielded 500,000 or so cDNA molecules, so each molecule approximated one T cell. Each CDR3 protein is one row after TCRdb ran MiXCR on the PCR reads. The table includes about 500,000 distinct CDR3 sequences, around 40% detected once. Sequencing input: blood. The origin of this receptor is a girl aged 5 to 17 with multiple sclerosis.

The CDR3 DNA follows: TGTGCCAGCAGCTTAAGCCCCGGGACAGGGGGCCCCTACGAGCAGTACTTC. Translation: CASSLSPGTGGPYEQYF. The chain couples TRBV7-2 to TRBJ2-7; 12 bases match TRBD1. Germline-derived CDR1 and CDR2 are SGHTA and FQGNSA. V lost 2 bases to trimming and J lost 2 bases; unmatched junction nucleotides: 7. The CDR3 extends over 17 amino acids.